This T cell receptor beta chain was captured by sequencing in a study of shared clonotypes between healthy human individuals. General study points: Deeper or shallower sequencing was expected to change how clonotypes are shared among donors. Memory subsets generally showed lower estimated richness than naive subsets.

The CDR3 totals 15 residues. V was cut by 1 base and J by 1 base, with 11 bases left in between. The V gene's germline CDR1 is SGHRS and CDR2 YFSETQ. In regard to this clone: What it recognizes is unknown.

The authors distributed each subset's genomic DNA evenly over several immunoSEQ plates. Profiled with immunoSEQ multiplex PCR; TCRdb holds only in-frame clones, not every one. The top ten clones hold roughly 1.5% of a sample with under 1,100,000 clones, 60% to 80% of them seen once. Sequencing was performed on memory CD4+ T cells sorted from blood. The sample's subset: CD45RA-negative fraction. The clonotype originates from a man aged 18 to 29 in good health. The chain links TRBV5-1 to TRBJ1-1; possible D gene TRBD1, 6 bases. The CDR3 DNA sequence: TGCGCCAGCAGCTTGCGGCAGGGGCCGAACACTGAAGCTTTCTTT. Protein product: CASSLRQGPNTEAFF.